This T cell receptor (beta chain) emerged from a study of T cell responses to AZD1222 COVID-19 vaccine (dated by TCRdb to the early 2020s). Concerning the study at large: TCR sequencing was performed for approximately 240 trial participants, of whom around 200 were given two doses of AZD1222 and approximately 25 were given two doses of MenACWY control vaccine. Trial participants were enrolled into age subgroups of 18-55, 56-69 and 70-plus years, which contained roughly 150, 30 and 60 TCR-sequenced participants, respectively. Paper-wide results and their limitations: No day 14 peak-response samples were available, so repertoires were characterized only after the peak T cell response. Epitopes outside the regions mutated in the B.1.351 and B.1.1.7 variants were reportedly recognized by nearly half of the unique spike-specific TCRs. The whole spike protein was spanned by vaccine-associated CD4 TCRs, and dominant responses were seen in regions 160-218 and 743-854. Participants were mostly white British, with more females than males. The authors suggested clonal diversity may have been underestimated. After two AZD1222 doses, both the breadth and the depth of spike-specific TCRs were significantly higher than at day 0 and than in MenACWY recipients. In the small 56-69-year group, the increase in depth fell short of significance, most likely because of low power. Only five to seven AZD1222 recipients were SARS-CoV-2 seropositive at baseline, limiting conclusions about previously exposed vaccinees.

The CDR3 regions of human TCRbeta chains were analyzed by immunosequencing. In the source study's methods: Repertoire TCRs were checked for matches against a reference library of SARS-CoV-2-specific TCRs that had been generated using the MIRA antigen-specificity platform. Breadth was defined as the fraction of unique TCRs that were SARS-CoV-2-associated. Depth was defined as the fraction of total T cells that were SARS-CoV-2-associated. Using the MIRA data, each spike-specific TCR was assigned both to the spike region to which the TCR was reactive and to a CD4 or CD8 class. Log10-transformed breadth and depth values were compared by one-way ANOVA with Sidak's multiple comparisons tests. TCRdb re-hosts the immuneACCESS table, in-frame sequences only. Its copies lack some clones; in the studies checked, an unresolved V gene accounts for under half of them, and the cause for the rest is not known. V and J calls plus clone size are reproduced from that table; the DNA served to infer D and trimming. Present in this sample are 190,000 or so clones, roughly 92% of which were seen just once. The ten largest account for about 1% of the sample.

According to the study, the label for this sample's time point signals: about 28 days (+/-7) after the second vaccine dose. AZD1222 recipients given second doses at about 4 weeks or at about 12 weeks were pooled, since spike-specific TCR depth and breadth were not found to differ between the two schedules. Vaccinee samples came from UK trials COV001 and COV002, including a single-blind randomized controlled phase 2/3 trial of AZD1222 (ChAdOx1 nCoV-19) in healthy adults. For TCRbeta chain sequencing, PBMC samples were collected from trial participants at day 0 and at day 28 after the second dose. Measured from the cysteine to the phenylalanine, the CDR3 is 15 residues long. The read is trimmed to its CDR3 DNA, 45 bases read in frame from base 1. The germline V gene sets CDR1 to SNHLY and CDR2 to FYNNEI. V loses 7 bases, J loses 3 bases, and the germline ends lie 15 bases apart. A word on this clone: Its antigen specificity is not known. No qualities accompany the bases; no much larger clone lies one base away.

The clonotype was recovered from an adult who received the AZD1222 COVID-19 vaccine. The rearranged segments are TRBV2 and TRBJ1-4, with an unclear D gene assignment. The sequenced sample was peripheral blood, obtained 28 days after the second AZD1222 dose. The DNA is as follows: TGTGCCAGCAAAGGAGATTATTCGGCTAATGAAAAACTGTTTTTT. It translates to CASKGDYSANEKLFF.